This TCR beta chain originates from a study of T-cell reconstitution after alpha-beta-depleted transplantation in children. TCRbeta library construction was performed incorporating unique molecular identifiers. TCRdb re-derived calls from the PCR reads in MiXCR, one entry per CDR3 protein. Of approximately 350,000 distinct CDR3 sequences in the sample, around 15% were seen once. CDR3 length: 14 residues. Trimming removed 3 bases from V and 5 bases from J, with 14 bases in between. CDR1 and CDR2 from the germline V gene are SGHTA and FQGNSA. Study findings and constraints: It was reported that alpha-beta T cells came from several hundred expanded graft clones (about two months after transplant). Most T-cell counts and diversity one year after the transplant came from T cells that were newly produced.

This clonotype was recorded a few times. Antigen unknown. This TCR was recovered from a male patient aged 2-15 years who had a stem cell transplant for acute lymphoblastic leukemia, so the T cells may come from the graft donor. The rearrangement links TRBV7-2 to TRBJ2-7; a weak D match, TRBD2 (5 bases). The sample consisted of PBMCs, mostly from graft donor cells, taken 360 days after TCRalphabeta/CD19-depleted stem cell transplant. The DNA of the CDR3 is TGTGCCAGCAGCTTTTTGTCGGGAACTAACGAGCAGTACTTC. Protein sequence: CASSFLSGTNEQYF. The variable domain in full, completed from reference TRBV7-2 and TRBJ2-7, reads GAGVSQSPSNKVTEKGKDVELRCDPISGHTALYWYRQSLGQGLEFLIYFQGNSAPDKSGLPSDRFSAERTGGSVSTLTIQRTQQEDSAVYLCASSFLSGTNEQYFGPGTRLTVT.